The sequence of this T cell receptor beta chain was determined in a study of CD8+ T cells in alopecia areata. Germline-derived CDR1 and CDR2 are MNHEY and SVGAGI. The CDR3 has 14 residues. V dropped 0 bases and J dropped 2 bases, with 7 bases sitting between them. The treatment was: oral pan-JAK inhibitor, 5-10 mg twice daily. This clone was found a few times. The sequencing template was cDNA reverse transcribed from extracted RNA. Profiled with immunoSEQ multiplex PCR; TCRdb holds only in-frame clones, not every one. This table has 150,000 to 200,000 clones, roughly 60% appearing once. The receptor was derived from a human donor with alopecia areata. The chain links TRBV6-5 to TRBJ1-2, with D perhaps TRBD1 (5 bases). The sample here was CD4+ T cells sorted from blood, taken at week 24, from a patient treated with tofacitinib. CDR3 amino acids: CASSYSGLNYGYTF. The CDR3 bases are TGTGCCAGCAGTTACTCGGGACTCAACTATGGCTACACCTTC.